The 27 T cell receptor beta chains listed next were all sequenced from one sample in a study of post-analysis software for immune sequencing data. General study findings and limits: The study found TRBV5-6, TRBV5-1 and TRBV20-1 among five TRBV segments more frequent in patients than controls.

Unique molecular identifiers tagged the TCR beta cDNA libraries. TCRdb re-called the PCR reads through MiXCR, storing one row per CDR3 protein. The profile covers 450,000 to 650,000 distinct CDR3 sequences, with roughly two fifths appearing a single time and 1.5% to 2% taken by the ten largest. Their cognate antigens are unknown. The sample consisted of blood. The receptors here all came from a girl between 10 and 17 years old with multiple sclerosis.

A note on this clonotype: The conserved final phenylalanine or tryptophan is absent from the CDR3, which likely points to a read error. The rearrangement joins TRBV5-1 to TRBJ2-5; the match to TRBD1 covers 8 bases. Germline V lookup: CDR1 SGHRS, CDR2 YFSETQ. CDR3 length: 16 amino acids. V shed 3 bases and J 4 bases; nucleotides not matched to a gene: 11. The CDR3 spells CASSSNDRGFRETQYV. For the CDR3, the DNA is TGCGCCAGCAGCTCCAATGACAGGGGTTTCCGAGAGACCCAGTACGTC.

The rearrangement links TRBV7-9 to TRBJ1-1; no definite D call. The CDR3 is 12 residues long. Between the trimmed V and J ends, which lost 5 bases and 7 bases, there was a span of 11 bases. Germline V gene lookup returns CDR1 SEHNR and CDR2 FQNEAQ (reference sequence). Written as DNA, the CDR3 is TGTGCCAGCAGCCCGCGGTTGGGTGAAGCTTTCTTT. It yields the protein CASSPRLGEAFF.

This clonotype was observed once. The chain uses TRBV5-1 and TRBJ2-6; D is possibly TRBD2 (5 bases). Trimming took off 3 bases at V and 0 bases at J, with 22 bases between the two ends. The CDR3 is 20 amino acids. Germline CDR1 reads SGHRS; CDR2 reads YFSETQ. CDR3 coding DNA: TGCGCCAGCAGCTCGAGCGGCTTGGCCGCGTGGGGCTCTGGGGCCAACGTCCTGACTTTC. It codes for CASSSSGLAAWGSGANVLTF. Combining the CDR3 with reference TRBV5-1 and TRBJ2-6 gives the whole variable domain KAGVTQTPRYLIKTRGQQVTLSCSPISGHRSVSWYQQTPGQGLQFLFEYFSETQRNKGNFPGRFSGRQFSNSRSEMNVSTLELGDSALYLCASSSSGLAAWGSGANVLTFGAGSRLTVL.

The DNA for the CDR3 is TGTGCCAGCAGTTTCTCACAGGGAAGCATCTACGAGCAGTACTTC. It yields the protein CASSFSQGSIYEQYF. This chain links TRBV12-3 or TRBV12-4 with TRBJ2-7; D perhaps matches TRBD1 (6 bases). Between the trimmed V and J ends, which lost 3 bases and 3 bases, there was a span of 15 bases. The CDR3 loop spans 15 amino acids.

CDR3 coding DNA: TGCAGCGCCCGTATCGGTCCGGGCCTTGATCAGCCCCAGCATTTT. Translation: CSARIGPGLDQPQHF. This rearrangement joins TRBV29-1 to TRBJ1-5; D ambiguous. Trimming stripped 7 bases from V and 5 bases from J, with 21 bases between. The CDR3 length is 15 residues. Germline V gives CDR1 SQVTM, CDR2 ANQGSEA.

Only a few counts were recorded for this clonotype. The CDR3, as DNA: TGCAGTGCTAGAGATAGAGACAGCCCGAACACTGAAGCTTTCTTT. This sequence encodes CSARDRDSPNTEAFF. The chain joins TRBV20-1 to TRBJ1-1; a weak D match, TRBD1 (5 bases). This CDR3 region has 15 residues. The germline gives CDR1 DFQATT, CDR2 SNEGSKA (reference sequence). The ends were cut back, 0 bases at V and 1 base at J, with 12 bases in the middle.

The chain has TRBV25-1 and TRBJ1-6, with TRBD1 as a possible D gene (6 bases). V lost 7 bases and J 5 bases, leaving 9 bases between the germline ends. Germline values: CDR1 MGHDK, CDR2 SYGVNS. This CDR3 has 13 amino acids. CDR3 residues: CASKGGNNSPLHF. DNA of the CDR3: TGTGCCAGCAAGGGGGGGAATAATTCACCCCTCCACTTT.

The chain joins TRBV12-3 or TRBV12-4 to TRBJ2-7; D might be TRBD2 (5 bases). The CDR3 runs 15 residues. Trimming shortened V by 6 bases and J by 0 bases, and 15 bases separated the two germline ends. The CDR3 spells CASSPESGASYEQYF. In DNA, the CDR3 is TGTGCCAGCAGCCCAGAAAGCGGTGCCTCCTACGAGCAGTACTTC.

The V gene is TRBV21-1, the J gene TRBJ2-1; TRBD1, the table's D call, was not compared with the DNA. TRBV21-1 is marked as a pseudogene. The CDR3 totals 13 residues. The CDR3 loop is CASTPMGYNEQFF. CDR3 bases: TGTGCCAGTACCCCTATGGGGTACAATGAGCAGTTCTTC.

This clonotype was seen a handful of times. The V call is TRBV7-3, the J call TRBJ2-3; no clear D. V was trimmed by 4 bases and J by 6 bases, leaving 8 bases between them. CDR1 is SGHTA, CDR2 FQGTGA, per germline. The CDR3 contains 12 residues. CDR3 residues: CASSSNADTQYF. The CDR3 region has the DNA TGTGCCAGCAGCTCCAACGCCGATACGCAGTATTTT.

The J gene is TRBJ2-1, the V gene TRBV29-1; TRBD1 matches at 9 bases. This CDR3 region has 14 residues. The germline CDR1 and CDR2 sequences are SQVTM and ANQGSEA. Trimming took 5 bases from V and 6 from J; bases not matched to a gene: 8. CDR3: CSVPGTGFPNEQFF. The CDR3 DNA follows: TGCAGCGTTCCCGGGACAGGGTTCCCCAATGAGCAGTTCTTC.

V gene TRBV2 combines with J gene TRBJ2-1; 9 bases align to TRBD1. CDR1 and CDR2 (germline): SNHLY, FYNNEI. V was pared by 6 bases and J by 4 bases, with 7 bases of the junction left unmatched. CDR3 length: 15 residues. DNA of the CDR3: TGTGCCAGCAGAGCCGGGACAGGGACTTACAATGAGCAGTTCTTC. It codes for CASRAGTGTYNEQFF.

V usage is TRBV12-3 or TRBV12-4 and J usage is TRBJ1-4; D remains unclear. CDR3 length equals 20 residues. Deletions cut 0 bases from V and 7 bases from J, with 27 bases between. The CDR3 here is CASSLASHTPRDASSEKLFF. In DNA, the CDR3 is TGTGCCAGCAGTTTAGCTTCTCATACCCCTCGAGACGCTTCGAGTGAAAAACTGTTTTTT.

The chain recombines TRBV30 with TRBJ2-1, with D perhaps being TRBD1 or TRBD2 (5 bases each). V shed 0 bases and J shed 3 bases, with 18 bases lying between them. Germline loops: CDR1 GTSNPN, CDR2 SVGIG (reference sequence). This CDR3 region has 17 residues. For the CDR3, the DNA is TGTGCCTGGAGTGTAGCAGGGTGGGAGAGGAACTACAATGAGCAGTTCTTC. It codes for CAWSVAGWERNYNEQFF.

This clonotype has more than one count but fewer than ten. Here the CDR3 reads CASSSRRGETGSPQETQYF. CDR3 sequence (DNA): TGCGCCAGCAGTTCCAGGCGGGGCGAGACAGGGTCCCCCCAAGAGACCCAGTACTTC. This rearrangement joins TRBV10-2 to TRBJ2-5; possibly TRBD1 for D (7 bases). CDR1 and CDR2 from the germline V gene are WSHSY and SAAADI. The CDR3 runs 19 residues. V lost 5 bases and J lost 1, with 26 bases in between.

This clonotype was seen a handful of times. The chain joins TRBV24-1 to TRBJ2-7, with D perhaps matching TRBD1 (5 bases). Trimming took 4 bases from V and 1 from J, leaving 7 bases between them. Germline V lookup: CDR1 KGHDR, CDR2 SFDVKD. The CDR3 totals 13 residues. Written as DNA, the CDR3 is TGTGCCACCAGTGACAGGGAATCCTACGAGCAGTACTTC. Translation gives CATSDRESYEQYF.

The chain recombines TRBV12-3 or TRBV12-4 with TRBJ2-7; D call uncertain. Trimming removed 3 bases from V and 3 bases from J, with 15 bases in between. The CDR3 is made up of 15 amino acids. The CDR3 loop is CASSFQRAAGYEQYF. For the CDR3, the DNA is TGTGCCAGCAGTTTCCAACGGGCCGCAGGCTACGAGCAGTACTTC.

This clonotype was seen a handful of times. This chain joins TRBV11-3 and TRBJ2-3; no definite D call. This CDR3 comprises 16 residues. V was trimmed by 1 base and J by 1 base, leaving 12 bases between them. Germline CDR1 and CDR2: SGHNT and YENEEA. The CDR3 reads CASSLVALHGTDTQYF. CDR3 DNA: TGTGCCAGCAGCTTAGTCGCGCTCCATGGCACAGATACGCAGTATTTT. Combining the CDR3 with reference TRBV11-3 and TRBJ2-3 gives the whole variable domain EAGVVQSPRYKIIEKKQPVAFWCNPISGHNTLYWYLQNLGQGPELLIRYENEEAVDDSQLPKDRFSAERLKGVDSTLKIQPAELGDSAVYLCASSLVALHGTDTQYFGPGTRLTVL.

Concerning this clonotype itself: An end of the junction does not agree with germline; a read error may underlie this. The V and J genes are TRBV7-8 and TRBJ2-1, with D perhaps TRBD1 or TRBD2 (5 bases each). CDR1 and CDR2 from the germline V gene are SGHVS and FQNEAQ. The CDR3 is made up of 15 amino acids. This CDR3 is CASSPTGTVINEQFF. The CDR3 DNA reads as TGTGCCAGCAGCCCAACCGGGACGGTGATTAATGAGCAGTTTTTC.

V and J are TRBV20-1 and TRBJ2-5, with D hard to call. The germline V gene encodes CDR1 DFQATT and CDR2 SNEGSKA (reference sequence). This CDR3 has 12 amino acids. CDR3 sequence (DNA): TGCAGCGTCCCCCGGTCTGGGGAGACCCAGTACTTC. It codes for CSVPRSGETQYF.

This chain links TRBV4-1 with TRBJ2-1, with 13 bases matching TRBD2. The J segment lost 7 bases and the V segment lost 3 bases, leaving 9 bases of the junction unmatched. The germline V gene has CDR1 MGHRA and CDR2 YSYEKL. The CDR3 has 17 amino acids. CDR3 loop: CASSHGLAGVLSNEQFF. CDR3 sequence (DNA): TGCGCCAGCAGCCACGGACTAGCGGGAGTGCTAAGTAATGAGCAGTTCTTC.

This clonotype occurred a few times. The chain has TRBV5-1 and TRBJ2-4, with unresolved D. Germline loops: CDR1 SGHRS, CDR2 YFSETQ. CDR3 length equals 13 residues. The V gene lost 4 bases and the J gene lost 12 bases, with 17 bases spanning the gap. The CDR3 DNA reads as TGCGCCAGCAGCGGACCGGGCCGTGGAACTCAGTACTTC. Encoded protein: CASSGPGRGTQYF. Full variable domain (rest looked up from reference TRBV5-1 and TRBJ2-4): KAGVTQTPRYLIKTRGQQVTLSCSPISGHRSVSWYQQTPGQGLQFLFEYFSETQRNKGNFPGRFSGRQFSNSRSEMNVSTLELGDSALYLCASSGPGRGTQYFGAGTRLSVL.

The chain combines TRBV4-1 with TRBJ2-2, with a possible D match to TRBD2 (6 bases). V was clipped by 1 base and J by 2 bases, with 11 bases between them. Germline CDR1 MGHRA, CDR2 YSYEKL. The length of the CDR3 is 16 residues. The CDR3 region has the DNA TGCGCCAGCAGCCAAGGAGGAGGGGTAAACACCGGGGAGCTGTTTTTT. It specifies CASSQGGGVNTGELFF.

V usage is TRBV11-2 and J usage is TRBJ2-1; D gene ambiguous. V was trimmed by 0 bases and J by 4 bases, leaving 13 bases between them. This CDR3 is built from 16 residues. CDR1 is SGHAT, CDR2 FQNNGV, per germline. The CDR3 here is CASSLETGHGYNEQFF. CDR3 DNA: TGTGCCAGCAGCTTAGAGACCGGCCATGGGTACAATGAGCAGTTCTTC.

The chain recombines TRBV11-2 with TRBJ1-1; no clear D. CDR1 is SGHAT, CDR2 FQNNGV, per germline. CDR3 size: 14 residues. Trimming stripped 7 bases from V and 1 base from J, with 13 bases between. The CDR3 DNA sequence: TGTGCCAGCACATACTTTGAAGGGAACACTGAAGCTTTCTTT. Translated, it gives CASTYFEGNTEAFF.

This chain joins TRBV29-1 and TRBJ2-7; 11 bases align to TRBD1. The ends lost 0 bases at V and 3 bases at J; junction bases unmatched: 4. This CDR3 has 15 amino acids. Germline assignment: CDR1 SQVTM and CDR2 ANQGSEA. The CDR3 sequence: CSVEDPGTGGYEQYF. The CDR3 DNA reads TGCAGCGTTGAAGATCCCGGGACAGGGGGCTACGAGCAGTACTTC.

Details on this clonotype: Its ends do not fully match the called genes, so a read error is possible. This chain uses TRBV10-3 with TRBJ1-5; possibly TRBD1 for D (6 bases). Germline CDR1 is ENHRY and CDR2 is SYGVKD. The CDR3 extends over 14 amino acids. The CDR3 protein is CAISESTGSQPRHF. The CDR3 DNA reads as TGTGCCATCAGTGAGTCGACAGGAAGCCAGCCCCGGCATTTT.